The 20 T cell receptor beta chains in this list originate from one sample, sequenced in a study of Ad26.COV2.S vaccination and SARS-CoV-2 variants. Treatment reported: some 20 received Ad26.COV2.S at low or high dose, single or two shots; several received placebo; per-sample allocation not given. On day 63 after the first injection, vaccine and placebo recipients gave samples. The data were produced by immunoSEQ multiplex PCR, yet TCRdb's version contains in-frame clones alone and is incomplete. The table includes about 390,000 clones, approximately 90% detected once. The source material was peripheral blood, sampled in a trial of Ad26.COV2.S vaccine versus placebo. These receptors originate from a person aged 18 to 65 who received the Ad26.COV2.S COVID-19 vaccine or a placebo.

V and J are TRBV6-5 and TRBJ2-7; either TRBD1 or TRBD2 may fit D (5 bases each). CDR3 size: 13 residues. Trimming stripped 11 bases from V and 0 bases from J, with 14 bases between. Germline V gene lookup returns CDR1 MNHEY and CDR2 SVGAGI. The CDR3 reads CASRVTSSYEQYF. The CDR3 coding sequence is TGTGCCTCCAGGGTTACTAGCTCCTACGAGCAGTACTTC.

The chain couples TRBV7-8 to TRBJ1-3; no firm D call. The CDR3 is 17 residues long. Per germline, CDR1 SGHVS and CDR2 FQNEAQ. V lost 1 base, J lost 0 bases, and 13 bases lay in between. As DNA, the CDR3 is TGTGCCAGCAGCTTAGGGGTGGCCCCCGTCTCTGGAAACACCATATATTTT. Amino acid sequence: CASSLGVAPVSGNTIYF.

The chain employs TRBV5-4 and TRBJ1-6, with 9 bases that match TRBD1. The CDR3 has 16 residues. CDR1 is SGHNT, CDR2 YYREEE, per germline (reference sequence). The V gene end was trimmed by 4 bases and the J gene end by 10 bases; junction bases not matched to a gene: 12. The CDR3 bases are TGTGCCAGCAGCCAGACACGGGACAGGGTATTGTCACCCCTCCACTTT. Encoded protein: CASSQTRDRVLSPLHF.

This chain joins TRBV11-1 and TRBJ2-7; the D gene could be TRBD1 or TRBD2 (7 bases each). The ends were cut back, 3 bases at V and 6 bases at J, with 15 bases in the middle. The CDR3 totals 14 residues. CDR1 SGHAT and CDR2 FQDESV come from the germline V gene (reference sequence). CDR3 sequence: CASSLGQGGSEQYF. DNA for the CDR3: TGTGCCAGCAGCTTGGGGCAGGGGGGGTCCGAGCAGTACTTC.

This chain links TRBV5-1 with TRBJ2-1, with TRBD1 matching 7 bases. V was pared by 0 bases and J by 6 bases, with 6 bases of the junction left unmatched. The CDR3 spans 15 residues. The germline V gene has CDR1 SGHRS and CDR2 YFSETQ. DNA for the CDR3: TGCGCCAGCAGCTTGGAAGGGGGCGAGGTCAATGAGCAGTTCTTC. It codes for CASSLEGGEVNEQFF.

V usage is TRBV11-2 and J usage is TRBJ1-2, with D possibly TRBD1 on 6 matching bases. The CDR3 totals 14 residues. The V and J ends lost 5 bases and 2 bases respectively, with 12 bases between them. Germline V gene sequence: CDR1 SGHAT, CDR2 FQNNGV. The CDR3 reads CASSPPTGNYGYTF. The CDR3 DNA sequence: TGTGCCAGCAGCCCCCCGACAGGAAACTATGGCTACACCTTC. The full variable domain, with the rest looked up from reference TRBV11-2 and TRBJ1-2, is EAGVAQSPRYKIIEKRQSVAFWCNPISGHATLYWYQQILGQGPKLLIQFQNNGVVDDSQLPKDRFSAERLKGVDSTLKIQPAKLEDSAVYLCASSPPTGNYGYTFGSGTRLTVV.

This clone was detected a few times. The J gene is TRBJ2-3, the V gene TRBV3-1 (or the pseudogene TRBV3-2), with 7 bases that match TRBD2. Per germline, CDR1 LGHDT and CDR2 YNNKEL (reference sequence). With V trimmed by 5 bases and J by 6 bases, 11 bases remained unmatched. The CDR3 covers 15 residues. The CDR3 loop reads CASSKSGDLLDTQYF. In DNA form, the CDR3 reads TGTGCCAGCAGCAAGAGCGGGGACCTCTTGGATACGCAGTATTTT.

This sequence joins TRBV5-4 and TRBJ2-7; 8 positions agree with TRBD2. The CDR3 covers 15 residues. Trimming took 4 bases from V and 2 from J; bases not matched to a gene: 8. CDR1 SGHNT and CDR2 YYREEE come from the germline V gene (reference sequence). Written as DNA, the CDR3 is TGTGCCAGCAGCCCGGGGGGGGAAAGGGCCTACGAGCAGTACTTC. This translates into CASSPGGERAYEQYF.

The J gene is TRBJ1-1, the V gene TRBV5-1; 9 bases agree with TRBD1. From germline, CDR1 is SGHRS and CDR2 YFSETQ. The CDR3 spans 17 residues. After removal of 0 bases from V and 1 base from J, the junction contained 7 bases not matched to a gene. The CDR3 loop reads CASSLATSGQGNTEAFF. The CDR3 DNA follows: TGCGCCAGCAGCTTGGCCACTTCGGGACAGGGGAACACTGAAGCTTTCTTT.

This clone appeared a few times. The V gene is TRBV5-1, the J gene TRBJ2-1; 14 bases are a match to TRBD2. Losses at the gene ends were 4 bases for V and 0 bases for J; bases not matched to a gene: 9. This CDR3 spans 19 amino acids. Germline assignment: CDR1 SGHRS and CDR2 YFSETQ. The CDR3 sequence: CASSPGRGLAGVSYNEQFF. The DNA of the CDR3 is TGCGCCAGCAGCCCCGGTCGGGGACTAGCGGGGGTCTCCTACAATGAGCAGTTCTTC.

The V gene is TRBV20-1, the J gene TRBJ2-7, with 9 bases matching TRBD1. The J segment lost 4 bases and the V segment lost 3 bases, leaving 19 bases of the junction unmatched. Germline CDR1 reads DFQATT; CDR2 reads SNEGSKA (reference sequence). The CDR3 covers 18 residues. CDR3 in amino acids: CSASIGTGKIQLPYEQYF. The CDR3 DNA is TGCAGTGCTAGTATCGGGACAGGGAAAATTCAATTACCTTACGAGCAGTACTTC.

The V and J genes are TRBV20-1 and TRBJ1-2; D perhaps matches TRBD1 (5 bases). Germline CDR1 is DFQATT and CDR2 is SNEGSKA (reference sequence). V was trimmed by 3 bases and J by 4 bases, leaving 12 bases between them. The length of the CDR3 is 13 residues. The CDR3 region is CSASGGVLYGYTF. CDR3 bases: TGCAGTGCTAGTGGAGGGGTACTCTATGGCTACACCTTC.

The V and J genes are TRBV3-1 (or the pseudogene TRBV3-2) and TRBJ1-6; perhaps TRBD1 as D (6 bases). The CDR3 contains 15 residues. Germline loops: CDR1 LGHDT, CDR2 YNNKEL (reference sequence). V shed 4 bases and J shed 7 bases, with 14 bases lying between them. For the CDR3, the DNA is TGTGCCAGCAGCCCTCCTAGAGGGGGAAATTCACCCCTCCACTTT. This sequence encodes CASSPPRGGNSPLHF.

This chain joins TRBV5-5 and TRBJ2-7; 7 bases agree with TRBD1. Per the germline V gene, CDR1 is SGHKS and CDR2 is YYEKEE (reference sequence). Unmatched junction bases numbered 2, after V lost 3 bases and J lost 5 bases. The CDR3 is 12 amino acids. CDR3 sequence: CASSSTGHEQYF. The CDR3 DNA reads TGTGCCAGCAGCTCGACAGGGCACGAGCAGTACTTC.

V gene TRBV6-5 combines with J gene TRBJ1-3; D is possibly TRBD1 (5 bases). This CDR3 has 13 amino acids. CDR1 is MNHEY and CDR2 is SVGAGI in the germline V gene. V lost 7 bases to trimming and J lost 4 bases, with 11 bases between them. The CDR3 sequence is CASMTAKGNTIYF. DNA of the CDR3: TGTGCCAGCATGACAGCTAAAGGAAACACCATATATTTT.

The chain employs TRBV9 and TRBJ2-3; 11 bases match TRBD2. This CDR3 spans 17 amino acids. After removal of 1 base from V and 0 bases from J, the junction contained 4 bases not matched to a gene. Germline-derived CDR1 and CDR2 are SGDLS and YYNGEE. The CDR3 protein is CASSVTSGGYSTDTQYF. CDR3 DNA: TGTGCCAGCAGCGTAACTAGCGGGGGTTATAGCACAGATACGCAGTATTTT.

V usage is TRBV6-5 and J usage is TRBJ2-1; D possibly corresponds to TRBD1 (5 bases). Germline assignment: CDR1 MNHEY and CDR2 SVGAGI. CDR3 length: 14 amino acids. The germline V and J ends were trimmed by 0 bases and 10 bases, with 13 bases remaining between them. CDR3 in amino acids: CASSYSGRAGEQFF. DNA for the CDR3: TGTGCCAGCAGTTACTCGGGCAGGGCAGGCGAGCAGTTCTTC.

This clone was found once. This chain joins TRBV27 and TRBJ1-2, with no clear D. Trimming took off 3 bases at V and 4 bases at J, with 9 bases between the two ends. This CDR3 has 13 amino acids. Germline lookup yields CDR1 MNHEY and CDR2 SMNVEV (reference sequence). The CDR3 loop is CASSFFNTYGYTF. In nucleotides, the CDR3 is TGTGCCAGCAGTTTCTTTAACACCTATGGCTACACCTTC.

CDR3 protein: CASSQDRGRGTEANYGYTF. As DNA, the CDR3 is TGCGCCAGCAGCCAAGATAGGGGGCGTGGGACGGAGGCTAACTATGGCTACACCTTC. This rearrangement joins TRBV4-1 to TRBJ1-2, with TRBD1 matching over 7 bases. The J segment lost 0 bases and the V segment lost 0 bases, leaving 13 bases of the junction unmatched. This CDR3 has 19 residues. Germline V gene lookup returns CDR1 MGHRA and CDR2 YSYEKL.

Comment on this clone: Other DNA sequences of this sample code for an identical CDR3. V is TRBV29-1 and J is TRBJ1-2; a weak D match, TRBD1 (5 bases). V lost 3 bases and J 2 bases, leaving 7 bases between the germline ends. CDR3 length equals 12 residues. The germline gives CDR1 SQVTM, CDR2 ANQGSEA. CDR3 region: CSVEAGNYGYTF. Written as DNA, the CDR3 is TGCAGCGTTGAGGCAGGGAACTATGGCTACACCTTC.